The T cell receptor (beta chain) described here comes from a study of OX40 agonist ivuxolimab in advanced cancers. Looking at the study overall: Clinicians treated patients with ivuxolimab, an agonistic anti-OX40 (CD134) antibody. Study-wide results and caveats: It was not determined which antigens were specifically recognized by the peripheral T cells that had undergone clonal expansion. Mean expanded clone counts were higher in CD8+ than CD4+ T cells. CD4+ and CD8+ blood T cells expanded clonally by week 6 at 0.1 to 3.0 mg/kg.

To note about this clone: Its antigen is unidentified.

This table comes from immunoSEQ multiplex PCR, and its TCRdb copy is limited to in-frame clones, with some not included. The sample contains about 79,000 clones, 70% to 90% of which appear only once. This CDR3 region has 16 residues. V lost 2 bases and J lost 3; bases outside the gene matches: 7. The genes are TRBV23-1 and TRBJ2-1; 7 bases are shared with TRBD2. TRBV23-1 is placed among ORFs of uncertain function. The source material was CD4+ or CD8+ T cells sorted from blood, sampled in a trial of the OX40 agonist ivuxolimab. The source of this sequence is an adult with an advanced solid tumor such as melanoma, head and neck, liver or kidney cancer. Here the CDR3 reads CASSQTGGFGYNEQFF. The DNA of the CDR3 is TGCGCCAGCAGTCAAACCGGGGGGTTCGGCTACAATGAGCAGTTCTTC.